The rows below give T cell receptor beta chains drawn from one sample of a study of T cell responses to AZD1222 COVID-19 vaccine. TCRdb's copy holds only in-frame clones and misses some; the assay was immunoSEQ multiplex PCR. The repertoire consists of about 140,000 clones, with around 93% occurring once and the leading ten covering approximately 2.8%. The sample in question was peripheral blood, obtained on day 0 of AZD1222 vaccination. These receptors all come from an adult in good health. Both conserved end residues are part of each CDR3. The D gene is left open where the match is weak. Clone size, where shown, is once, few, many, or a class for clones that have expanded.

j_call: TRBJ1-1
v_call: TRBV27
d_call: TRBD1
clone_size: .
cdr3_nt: TGTGCCAGCCTTGCCGTCGGACAGGGAGGAGTAAGAGCGAACACTGAAGCTTTCTTT
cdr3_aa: CASLAVGQGGVRANTEAFF

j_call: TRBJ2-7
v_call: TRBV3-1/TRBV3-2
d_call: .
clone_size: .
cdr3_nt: TGTGCCAGCAGCCAAGGGGCGGTGGAGGGAGGCTACGAGCAGTACTTC
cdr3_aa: CASSQGAVEGGYEQYF

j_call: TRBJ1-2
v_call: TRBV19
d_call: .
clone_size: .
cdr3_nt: TGTGCCAGTACTTTTTGGGGTGGCTACACCTTC
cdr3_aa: CASTFWGGYTF

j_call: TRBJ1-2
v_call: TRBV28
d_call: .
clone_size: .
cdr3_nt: TGTGCCAGCAGTCCCAATCCTCCGGGCGGCTACACCTTC
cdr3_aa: CASSPNPPGGYTF

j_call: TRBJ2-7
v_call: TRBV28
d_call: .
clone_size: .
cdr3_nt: TGTGCCAGCAGTATCAGTGAAAGGAGCTCCTACGAGCAGTACTTC
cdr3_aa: CASSISERSSYEQYF

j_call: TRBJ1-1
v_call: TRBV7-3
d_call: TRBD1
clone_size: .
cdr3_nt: TGTGCCAGCAGCTTAAGAGGGGGCGCAGGCACTGAAGCTTTCTTT
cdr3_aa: CASSLRGGAGTEAFF

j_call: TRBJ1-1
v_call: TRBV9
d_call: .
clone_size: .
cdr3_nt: TGTGCCAGCAGCGGAGACCCAGGGGTGGACACTGAAGCTTTCTTT
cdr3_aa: CASSGDPGVDTEAFF

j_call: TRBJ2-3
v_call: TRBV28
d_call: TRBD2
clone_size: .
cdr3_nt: TGTGCCAGCAGTTCGTCAAAGCGGGGGGGTACGCAGTATTTT
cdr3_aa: CASSSSKRGGTQYF

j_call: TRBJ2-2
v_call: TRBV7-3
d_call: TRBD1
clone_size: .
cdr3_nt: TGTGCCAGCAGCTCAGGAAAACAGGGGAGAGGAGGGGAGCTGTTTTTT
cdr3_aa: CASSSGKQGRGGELFF

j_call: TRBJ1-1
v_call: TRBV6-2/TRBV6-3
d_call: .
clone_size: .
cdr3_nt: TGTGCCAGCAGTCCCCCGACACTGTTCGCTTTCTTT
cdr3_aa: CASSPPTLFAFF

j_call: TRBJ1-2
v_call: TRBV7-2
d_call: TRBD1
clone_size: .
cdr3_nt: TGTGCCAGCAGTGAACGGGACAGGGGTCCCCAGACCTTC
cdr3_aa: CASSERDRGPQTF

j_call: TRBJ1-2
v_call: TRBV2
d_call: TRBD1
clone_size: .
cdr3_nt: TGTGCCAGCACCTTGGAACAGGGGCTGAGCTATGGCTACACCTTC
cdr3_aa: CASTLEQGLSYGYTF

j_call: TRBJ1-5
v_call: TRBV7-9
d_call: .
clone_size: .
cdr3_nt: TGTGCCAGCAGCTTAGTGGGAGGCAATCAGCCCCAGCATTTT
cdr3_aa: CASSLVGGNQPQHF

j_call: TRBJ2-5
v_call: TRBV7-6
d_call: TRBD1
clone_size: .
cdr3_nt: TGTGCCAGCAGCAGGGGGCTAGAGACCCAGTACTTC
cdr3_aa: CASSRGLETQYF

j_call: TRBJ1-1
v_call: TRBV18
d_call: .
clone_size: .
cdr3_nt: TGTGCCAGCTCACCAATACCGGGACTAACGATAGGCACTGAAGCTTTCTTT
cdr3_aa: CASSPIPGLTIGTEAFF

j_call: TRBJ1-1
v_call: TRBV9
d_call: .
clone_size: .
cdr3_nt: TGTGCCAGCAGCGTAGGTTTTGGCGCCACCCAAAACACTGAAGCTTTCTTT
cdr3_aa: CASSVGFGATQNTEAFF

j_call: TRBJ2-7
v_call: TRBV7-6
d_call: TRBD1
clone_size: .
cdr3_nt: TGTGCCAGCAGCTTAATATCCGGGACAGGGCCTTCCGAGCAGTACTTC
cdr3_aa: CASSLISGTGPSEQYF

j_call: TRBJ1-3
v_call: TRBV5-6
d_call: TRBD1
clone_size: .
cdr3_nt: TGTGCCAGCAGCTCGGGACAGCTAGTTCCTGGAAACACCATATATTTT
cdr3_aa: CASSSGQLVPGNTIYF

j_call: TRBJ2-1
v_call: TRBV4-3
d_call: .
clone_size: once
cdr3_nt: TGCGCCAGCAGCCAATCAACAGGATTTGGTAATGAGCAGTTCTTC
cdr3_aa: CASSQSTGFGNEQFF

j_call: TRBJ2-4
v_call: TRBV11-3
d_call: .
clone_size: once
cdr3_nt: TGTGCCAGCAGGGATACAGGGTACATTCAGTACTTC
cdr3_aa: CASRDTGYIQYF

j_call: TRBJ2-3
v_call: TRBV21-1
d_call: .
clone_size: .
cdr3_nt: TGTGCCAGCAGCAATAGGCACCGCACAGATACGCAGTATTTT
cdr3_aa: CASSNRHRTDTQYF

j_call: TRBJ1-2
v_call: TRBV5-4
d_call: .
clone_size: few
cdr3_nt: TGTGCCAGCAGCCCGCCGGGGGCTGGCTATGGCTACACCTTC
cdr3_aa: CASSPPGAGYGYTF

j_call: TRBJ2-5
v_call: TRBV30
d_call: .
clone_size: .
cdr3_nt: TGTGCCTGGAGTCGGTTCCAAGAGACCCAGTACTTC
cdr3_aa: CAWSRFQETQYF

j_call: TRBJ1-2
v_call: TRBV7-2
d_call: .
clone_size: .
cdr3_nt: TGTGCCAGCAGCCCATACACCCCGGGGGGCTACACCTTC
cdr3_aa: CASSPYTPGGYTF

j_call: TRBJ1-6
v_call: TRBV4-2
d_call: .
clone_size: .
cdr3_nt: TGTGCCAGCAGCCAAGGGGCCGCAGACAGCTCCTATAATTCACCCCTCCACTTT
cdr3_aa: CASSQGAADSSYNSPLHF

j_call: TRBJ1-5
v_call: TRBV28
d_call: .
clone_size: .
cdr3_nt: TGTGCCAGCACCGACCCAAATCAGGCCCAGCATTTT
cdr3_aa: CASTDPNQAQHF

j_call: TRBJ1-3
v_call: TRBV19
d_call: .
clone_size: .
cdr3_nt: TGTGCCAGTAAATTTCTAGGGGGAGCTGGAAACACCATATATTTT
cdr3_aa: CASKFLGGAGNTIYF

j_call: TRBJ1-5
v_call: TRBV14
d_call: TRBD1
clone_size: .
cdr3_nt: TGTGCCAGCAGCCAAAGGGGGCCGAATCAGCCCCAGCATTTT
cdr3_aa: CASSQRGPNQPQHF

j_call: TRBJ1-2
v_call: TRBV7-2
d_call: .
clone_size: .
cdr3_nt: TGTGCCAGCAGCTTATCTTGGGTCCCCAACTATGGCTACACCTTC
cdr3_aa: CASSLSWVPNYGYTF

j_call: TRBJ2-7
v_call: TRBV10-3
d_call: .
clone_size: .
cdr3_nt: TGTGCCATCAGTGAGCAACTACAGGGTTCAAGCGAGCAGTACTTC
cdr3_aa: CAISEQLQGSSEQYF

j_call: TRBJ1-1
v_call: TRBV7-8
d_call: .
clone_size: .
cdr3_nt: TGTGCCAGCAGCCCGAGGATGAACACTGAAGCTTTCTTT
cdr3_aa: CASSPRMNTEAFF

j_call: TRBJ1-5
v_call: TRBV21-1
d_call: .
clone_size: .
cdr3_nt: TGTGCCAGCAGCAAAGTGATTTCTCAGCCCCAGCATTTT
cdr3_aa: CASSKVISQPQHF

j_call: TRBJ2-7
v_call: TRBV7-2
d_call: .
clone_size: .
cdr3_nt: TGTGCCAGCAGCTTACCTGGCACCTACGAGCAGTACTTC
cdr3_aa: CASSLPGTYEQYF

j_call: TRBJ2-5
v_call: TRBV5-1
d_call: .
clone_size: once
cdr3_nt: TGCGCCAGCAGCCTAGAGGGACCGGGGGAGACCCAGTACTTC
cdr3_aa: CASSLEGPGETQYF

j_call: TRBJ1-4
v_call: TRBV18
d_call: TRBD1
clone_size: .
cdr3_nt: TGTGCCAGCTCACCGGACAGGATTACTAATGAAAAACTGTTTTTT
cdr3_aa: CASSPDRITNEKLFF

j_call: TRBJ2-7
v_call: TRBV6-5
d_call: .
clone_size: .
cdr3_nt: TGCGCCAGCAGTTACAGCGCGTGGGGGAACTACGAGCAGTACTTC
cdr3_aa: CASSYSAWGNYEQYF

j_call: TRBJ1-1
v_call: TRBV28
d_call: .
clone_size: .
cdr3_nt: TGTGCCAGCAGACGGGCCAGAGGGTTTGGTGAAGCTTTCTTT
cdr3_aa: CASRRARGFGEAFF

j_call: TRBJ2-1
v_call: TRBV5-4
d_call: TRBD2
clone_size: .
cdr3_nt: TGTGCCAGCAGCGTGGGACTAGACTACTACAATGAGCAGTTCTTC
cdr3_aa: CASSVGLDYYNEQFF

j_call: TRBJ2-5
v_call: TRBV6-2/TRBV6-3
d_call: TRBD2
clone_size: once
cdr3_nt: TGTGCCAGCAGTGCGACTAGCGGGGGGGAAAGGACCCAGTACTTC
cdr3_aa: CASSATSGGERTQYF

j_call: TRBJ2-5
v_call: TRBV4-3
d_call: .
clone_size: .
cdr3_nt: TGCGCCAGCAGCCAAGGGCAAGCGCCACAAGAGACCCAGTACTTC
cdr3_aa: CASSQGQAPQETQYF

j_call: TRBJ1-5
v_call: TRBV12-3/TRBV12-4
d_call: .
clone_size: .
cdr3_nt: TGTGCCAGCAGTTTAGCTAGCAATCAGCCCCAGCATTTT
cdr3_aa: CASSLASNQPQHF

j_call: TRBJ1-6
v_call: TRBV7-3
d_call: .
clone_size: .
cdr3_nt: TGTGCCAGCAGCTTATCCGGCGGGACTAGGTCACCCCTCCACTTT
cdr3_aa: CASSLSGGTRSPLHF

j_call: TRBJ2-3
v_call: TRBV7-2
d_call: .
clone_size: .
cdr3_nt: TGTGCCAGCAGCTTATATCACGGTCTTAGCACAGATACGCAGTATTTT
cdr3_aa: CASSLYHGLSTDTQYF

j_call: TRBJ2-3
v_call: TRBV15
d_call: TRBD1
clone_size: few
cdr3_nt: TGTGCCACCAGCGGTAGACAGGGTCCAGATACGCAGTATTTT
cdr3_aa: CATSGRQGPDTQYF

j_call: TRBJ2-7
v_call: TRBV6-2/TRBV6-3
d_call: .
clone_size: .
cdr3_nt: TGTGCCAGCAGTTTCGACAGTATCTACGAGCAGTACTTC
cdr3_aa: CASSFDSIYEQYF